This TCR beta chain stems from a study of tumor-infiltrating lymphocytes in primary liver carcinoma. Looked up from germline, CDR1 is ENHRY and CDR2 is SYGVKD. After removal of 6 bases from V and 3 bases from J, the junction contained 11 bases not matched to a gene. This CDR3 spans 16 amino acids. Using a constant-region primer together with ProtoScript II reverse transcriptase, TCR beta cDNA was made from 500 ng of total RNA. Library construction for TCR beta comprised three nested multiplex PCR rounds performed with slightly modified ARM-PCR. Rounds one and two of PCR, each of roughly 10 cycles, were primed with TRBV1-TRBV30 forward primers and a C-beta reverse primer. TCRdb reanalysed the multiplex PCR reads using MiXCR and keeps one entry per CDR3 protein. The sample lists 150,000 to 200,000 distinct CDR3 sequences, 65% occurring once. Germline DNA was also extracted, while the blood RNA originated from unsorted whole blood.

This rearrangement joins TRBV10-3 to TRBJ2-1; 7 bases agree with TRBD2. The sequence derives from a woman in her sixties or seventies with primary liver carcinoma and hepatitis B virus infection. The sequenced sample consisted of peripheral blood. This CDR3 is CAISPATSAFYNEQFF. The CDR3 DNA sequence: TGTGCCATCAGCCCCGCCACTAGCGCCTTCTACAATGAGCAGTTCTTC.